This TCR beta chain derives from a study of blood T cell repertoires in COVID-19 (dated by TCRdb to 2019 to 2021). The study in broad terms: Collaborator samples came from the United States, Italy and Spain and covered acute and convalescent phases of COVID-19. The prospective study material was composed of cDNA or gDNA derived from T cells, B-cell-depleted T cells, or PBMCs. Deeply sampled blood TCRbeta repertoires from subjects exposed to, actively infected with, or recovered from COVID-19 were included in the dataset. The repertoires were released in a freely available public database meant as a resource for research on the immune response to SARS-CoV-2. Samples were obtained from the ongoing ImmuneRACE study (first 160 participants) and from 1,000 to 1,500 subjects provided by 6 global collaborators. Nearly every sample came with metadata listing a de-identified subject ID, COVID-19 status, age in years and sex. HLA class I and class II types, where available, came from metadata supplied by the sample provider rather than from assay-based typing. What the research found in general, with its limitations: How much clinical and demographic metadata was included differed by source and by participant, and the metadata was provided uncurated.

From the cysteine up to the phenylalanine, the CDR3 has a length of 11 residues. Just the 33-base CDR3 DNA is kept, in frame starting at base 1. At the junction V is shortened by 8 bases and J by 14 bases; bases outside the gene matches: 8. Taken from the germline V gene (reference sequence), the CDR1 and CDR2 loops are MNHEY and SMNVEV. To note about this clone: Its target antigen remains unknown. Base qualities are not provided; no much larger clone lies one nucleotide away.

TCRbeta CDR3 regions were amplified from genomic DNA by means of the immunoSEQ Assay, a bias-controlled multiplex PCR. As for the authors' bioinformatics: The number of nucleated cells in each sample was estimated from the amplification of reference gene primers within the assay. To quantify the absolute abundance of each unique TCRbeta CDR3 rearrangement, sequence reads were collapsed and filtered. Productive Simpson clonality was computed per sample as the square root of Simpson's diversity index over productive rearrangements. The immuneACCESS repertoire file appears here via TCRdb, limited to in-frame rearrangements. These files lack a portion of the clones; in checked studies, under half of the deficit traces to unresolved V genes, and the cause of the others is not known. The V and J calls and clone size are taken from that table; D and trimming were inferred from the DNA. This sample lists 50,000 to 70,000 clones; over 75% were detected once. The leading ten clones occupy approximately 14% of the sample.

Whole blood was collected in K2EDTA tubes by collaborating institutions according to the institutions' own protocols. For TCRbeta analysis, collaborators shipped samples in one of three forms: frozen whole blood, isolated PBMCs, or DNA extracted from either of those sample types. The sequenced sample consisted of peripheral blood. The clonotype was recovered from a human donor with active COVID-19. The donor label of this sample is uncertain. The receptor chain draws on TRBV27 and TRBJ2-3, and 9 bases in between align with TRBD1. The CDR3 reads as follows: CASGTGQGRYF. The DNA is as follows: TGTGCCAGCGGTACGGGACAGGGCAGGTATTTT.